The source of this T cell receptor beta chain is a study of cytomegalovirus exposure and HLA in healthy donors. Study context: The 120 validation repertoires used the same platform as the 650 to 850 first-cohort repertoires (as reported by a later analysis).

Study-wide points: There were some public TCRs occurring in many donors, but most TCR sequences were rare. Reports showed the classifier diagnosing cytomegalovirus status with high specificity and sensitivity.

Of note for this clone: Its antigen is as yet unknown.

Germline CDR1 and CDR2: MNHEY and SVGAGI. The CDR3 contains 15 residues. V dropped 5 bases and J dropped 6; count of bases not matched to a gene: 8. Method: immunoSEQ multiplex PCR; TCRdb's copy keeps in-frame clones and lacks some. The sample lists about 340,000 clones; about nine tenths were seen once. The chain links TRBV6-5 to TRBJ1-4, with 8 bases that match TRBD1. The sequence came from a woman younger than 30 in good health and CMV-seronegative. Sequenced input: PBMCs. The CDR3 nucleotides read TGTGCCAGCAGTACCCAGACAGGGGTAGATGAAAAACTGTTTTTT. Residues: CASSTQTGVDEKLFF.